A single count supports the clone carrying this TCR beta chain. The antigen remains undetermined. During the collection period, no donor immune events like infections were recorded. The data were obtained in a study of identifying expanded T cells in peripheral blood. Germline V gene lookup returns CDR1 SGHDN and CDR2 FVKESK. The length of the CDR3 is 12 residues. With 5 bases removed from V and 6 bases from J, the gap between germline ends came to 11 bases. This table comes from immunoSEQ multiplex PCR, and its TCRdb copy is limited to in-frame clones, with some not included. The repertoire holds 90,000 to 95,000 clones, with approximately 85% as singletons. General study results and limits: Variance in clone template counts between approximately two-week samples significantly increased with total template count across all healthy donors. About 1.2 clones differed between technical replicates, versus around 15 and 19 over time.

The sequencing input was blood. The TCR sequence derives from a person aged 18 to 75 in good health. This chain links TRBV14 with TRBJ2-7, with D maybe TRBD2 (5 bases). CDR3 in DNA: TGTGCCAGCAGCTCGATAGAGGGCGAGCAGTACTTC. The encoded protein is CASSSIEGEQYF.